The clone carrying this T cell receptor beta chain was observed at least ten times. As diagnostic evidence, clinical symptoms, serum thyroxine, TRAb, thyroid ultrasound and orbital computed tomography were relied upon. This CDR3 is 15 amino acids long. Trimming stripped 2 bases from V and 3 bases from J, with 12 bases between. Germline lookup yields CDR1 KGHDR and CDR2 SFDVKD. The data stem from a study of Graves' ophthalmopathy and Graves' hyperthyroidism. Using RNA transcripts, the TCR beta CDR3 regions were amplified. HTBI-primed first-round RT-PCR preceded second-round multiplex PCR. TCRdb re-analysed the multiplex PCR reads in MiXCR, keeping a single row per CDR3 protein. The sample has some 350,000 distinct CDR3 sequences; about a sixth are singletons.

The receptor's source is an adult woman with stable Graves' hyperthyroidism. The source material was peripheral blood. The rearrangement joins TRBV24-1 to TRBJ2-5, with D perhaps TRBD1 (6 bases). The CDR3 reads CATSDYVTGKETQYF. The CDR3 bases are TGTGCCACCAGTGATTACGTGACAGGTAAAGAGACCCAGTACTTC.